The source of this T cell receptor beta chain is a study of blood T cell repertoires in COVID-19. The overall study: Nucleic acid was either cDNA or gDNA, and it came from T cells, B-cell-depleted T cells, or PBMCs.

The CDR3 extends over 15 amino acids. TCRdb's copy holds only in-frame clones and misses some; the assay was immunoSEQ multiplex PCR. The data show over 35,000 clones, roughly 63% seen once. The sample consisted of peripheral blood. J is TRBJ2-7 and V is TRBV21-1; the table gives TRBD2 as D, unverified against the DNA. TRBV21-1 is labeled a pseudogene. The TCR originated in a man of 80 years or more with acute or convalescent COVID-19. CDR3 coding DNA: TGTGCCAGCAGCATTTTCTTTACGGTCTCCTACGAGCAGTACTTC. The encoded protein is CASSIFFTVSYEQYF.